This record concerns one T cell receptor beta chain sequence. Its antigen is currently unknown. cDNA libraries for TCR alpha and TCR beta, carrying sample barcodes and UMIs, came from 5'RACE with constant-segment primers. TCRdb re-derived calls from the 5' RACE reads in MiXCR, one entry per CDR3 protein. The table lists 300,000 to 400,000 distinct CDR3 sequences, roughly 15% of them singletons. The record originates from a study of T-cell memory formation after mild COVID-19. Study-wide background: Most TCR clusters belonged to a single donor.

General study findings and limits: Chiefly within CM and EM were the contracting CD4+ clones; CD8+ ones were within EMRA. CD4+ bias marked clones expanding day 15 to 37, unlike balanced contracting clones.

The CDR3 contains 15 residues. The V and J ends lost 4 bases and 3 bases, in that order; junction bases with no gene match: 8. The germline CDR1 and CDR2 sequences are SGHRS and YFSETQ. The J gene is TRBJ2-7, the V gene TRBV5-1, with 9 bases aligning to TRBD2. This clonotype was obtained from a man aged 18 to 30 who had mild COVID-19 (a few samples of this study predate the infection). Cell type and time point are not known. Sample: PBMCs or a T cell subset sorted from them (not recorded which). CDR3 sequence (DNA): TGCGCCAGCAGCGCCGGACTAGCGACCTTCTACGAGCAGTACTTC. Its protein is CASSAGLATFYEQYF.